This T cell receptor beta chain was identified in a study of blood T cell repertoires in COVID-19. On the study more broadly: Nucleic acid was either cDNA or gDNA, and it came from T cells, B-cell-depleted T cells, or PBMCs.

This CDR3 has 16 amino acids. Germline lookup yields CDR1 MDHEN and CDR2 SYDVKM. Germline trimming cut 2 bases from V and 4 bases from J; bases unmatched to any gene: 6. Profiled with immunoSEQ multiplex PCR; TCRdb holds only in-frame clones, not every one. The table has fewer than 200,000 clones, roughly 80% seen once. The sequencing sample was made of peripheral blood. The chain has TRBV28 and TRBJ1-2; 11 bases agree with TRBD1. The clonotype originates from a woman between 55 and 75 years old with COVID-19, enrolled during active disease. DNA of the CDR3: TGTGCCAGCAGTTTACTCAGGACAGGGGGCGTCTATGGCTACACCTTC. It codes for CASSLLRTGGVYGYTF.